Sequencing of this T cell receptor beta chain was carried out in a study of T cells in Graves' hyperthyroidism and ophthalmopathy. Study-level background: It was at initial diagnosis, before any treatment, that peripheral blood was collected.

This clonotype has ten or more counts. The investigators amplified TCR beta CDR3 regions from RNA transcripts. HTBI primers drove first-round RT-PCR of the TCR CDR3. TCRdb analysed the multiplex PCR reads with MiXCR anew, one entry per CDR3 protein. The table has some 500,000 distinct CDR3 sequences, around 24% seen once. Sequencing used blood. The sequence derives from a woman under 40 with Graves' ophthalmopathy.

The CDR3 DNA reads TGTGCCAGCAACCCTCATCGGGGGGCCGCCTACGAGCAGTACTTC. This codes for CASNPHRGAAYEQYF. This chain links TRBV28 with TRBJ2-7; maybe TRBD2 (7 bases). Germline CDR1 MDHEN, CDR2 SYDVKM. The CDR3 totals 15 residues. The V end was cut by 7 bases, the J end by 2 bases, with 18 bases between. The full variable domain, its missing parts supplied by reference TRBV28 and TRBJ2-7, is DVKVTQSSRYLVKRTGEKVFLECVQDMDHENMFWYRQDPGLGLRLIYFSYDVKMKEKGDIPEGYSVSREKKERFSLILESASTNQTSMYLCASNPHRGAAYEQYFGPGTRLTVT.